This entry lists 30 T cell receptor beta chains sequenced from one sample in a study of blood T cell repertoires in COVID-19. Libraries were prepared by immunoSEQ multiplex PCR; TCRdb keeps only in-frame clonotypes and omits some of them. The sample holds nearly 65,000 clones; around 84% are singletons and the top ten take 9% to 15%. Sequences were obtained from peripheral blood. These receptors were obtained from a human donor in a cohort sampled during active COVID-19.

The chain combines TRBV27 with TRBJ2-7; TRBD1 agrees at 8 bases. This CDR3 spans 21 amino acids. The trim removed 4 bases at V and 0 bases at J, leaving 23 bases unmatched. Germline V gives CDR1 MNHEY, CDR2 SMNVEV (reference sequence). The CDR3, as DNA: TGTGCCAGCAGTTCCCGAAAACCTACCCCTGGGACAGGAAGAAGCTCCTACGAGCAGTACTTC. Translated: CASSSRKPTPGTGRSSYEQYF.

Note on this clone: The same CDR3 can be traced to other DNA sequences in this sample. This chain links TRBV11-2 with TRBJ2-7, with 9 positions matching TRBD1. Germline V gives CDR1 SGHAT, CDR2 FQNNGV. Germline trimming cut 1 base from V and 0 bases from J; bases unmatched to any gene: 7. The CDR3 consists of 17 residues. The CDR3 here is CASSLGTGGPSSYEQYF. As DNA, the CDR3 is TGTGCCAGCAGCTTAGGTACAGGGGGCCCCAGCTCCTACGAGCAGTACTTC.

The V and J genes are TRBV5-1 and TRBJ2-7; TRBD2 matches at 8 bases. Per germline, CDR1 SGHRS and CDR2 YFSETQ. J gave up 7 bases and V 10 bases, and 13 bases lay outside the gene matches. The CDR3 is 13 residues long. CDR3 protein: CAREPTGGWEQYF. CDR3 DNA: TGCGCCCGCGAACCAACGGGGGGGTGGGAGCAGTACTTC.

CDR3: CASSETGSGNTIYF. CDR3 DNA: TGTGCCAGCAGCGAGACAGGCTCTGGAAACACCATATATTTT. The chain has TRBV9 and TRBJ1-3; maybe TRBD1 (6 bases). From germline, CDR1 is SGDLS and CDR2 YYNGEE. This CDR3 comprises 14 residues. The V end lost 3 bases, the J end lost 0 bases, and 7 bases lay between the germline ends. Using reference TRBV9 and TRBJ1-3 for the parts outside the CDR3, the full variable domain is DSGVTQTPKHLITATGQRVTLRCSPRSGDLSVYWYQQSLDQGLQFLIQYYNGEERAKGNILERFSAQQFPDLHSELNLSSLELGDSALYFCASSETGSGNTIYFGEGSWLTVV.

The V call is TRBV4-3, the J call TRBJ2-3, with 9 bases identical to TRBD1. V lost 0 bases and J lost 6; bases outside the gene matches: 10. The germline gives CDR1 LGHNA, CDR2 YSLEER. The CDR3 runs to 17 residues. This CDR3 reads CASSQDEVGQGSDTQYF. The DNA for the CDR3 is TGCGCCAGCAGCCAAGATGAAGTAGGACAGGGGTCCGATACGCAGTATTTT.

The chain couples TRBV28 to TRBJ2-3; the D gene is possibly TRBD2 (6 bases). The ends were cut back, 4 bases at V and 1 base at J, with 12 bases in the middle. The CDR3 is made up of 15 amino acids. Per the germline V gene, CDR1 is MDHEN and CDR2 is SYDVKM. CDR3 sequence reads: CASSYFKRGTDTQYF. In DNA form, the CDR3 reads TGTGCCAGCAGTTATTTTAAGCGGGGCACAGATACGCAGTATTTT.

The chain couples TRBV6-5 to TRBJ1-2, with 11 nucleotides matching TRBD1. After removal of 7 bases from V and 3 bases from J, the junction contained 7 bases not matched to a gene. The CDR3 is 15 residues long. Per germline, CDR1 MNHEY and CDR2 SVGAGI. CDR3 in amino acids: CASTLGTGGDYGYTF. The CDR3 region has the DNA TGTGCCAGCACCCTAGGGACAGGGGGGGACTATGGCTACACCTTC.

The gene calls are TRBV28 and TRBJ1-3; D is unclear. Per the germline V gene, CDR1 is MDHEN and CDR2 is SYDVKM. This CDR3 is 14 amino acids long. V lost 5 bases and J 0 bases, leaving 8 bases between the germline ends. This chain's CDR3 is CASSPPGSGNTIYF. The CDR3, as DNA: TGTGCCAGCAGTCCTCCGGGCTCTGGAAACACCATATATTTT. The variable domain in full, with the rest retrieved from reference TRBV28 and TRBJ1-3, is DVKVTQSSRYLVKRTGEKVFLECVQDMDHENMFWYRQDPGLGLRLIYFSYDVKMKEKGDIPEGYSVSREKKERFSLILESASTNQTSMYLCASSPPGSGNTIYFGEGSWLTVV.

The gene calls are TRBV18 and TRBJ2-1, with 10 bases matching TRBD2. Unmatched junction bases numbered 10, after V lost 2 bases and J lost 0 bases. The CDR3 is 19 amino acids. Germline V gene data show CDR1 as KGHSH and CDR2 as LQKENI. The chain's CDR3 is CASSPGASGSPISYNEQFF. In nucleotides, the CDR3 is TGTGCCAGCTCACCAGGGGCTAGCGGGAGCCCCATCTCCTACAATGAGCAGTTCTTC.

The chain has TRBV19 and TRBJ1-1; D is ambiguous. The CDR3 runs to 13 residues. The ends were cut back, 3 bases at V and 6 bases at J, with 11 bases in the middle. CDR1 LNHDA and CDR2 SQIVND come from the germline V gene (reference sequence). In nucleotides, the CDR3 is TGTGCCAGTAGTATCACAGCCACTGCTGAAGCTTTCTTT. This encodes CASSITATAEAFF.

The V gene is TRBV9, the J gene TRBJ2-7; a possible D gene is TRBD1 (5 bases). Per germline, CDR1 SGDLS and CDR2 YYNGEE. V shed 0 bases and J shed 6 bases, with 10 bases lying between them. The CDR3 runs 13 residues. CDR3 DNA sequence: TGTGCCAGCAGCGTAGCTCCAGGGCCCGAGCAGTACTTC. This gives the protein CASSVAPGPEQYF.

CDR3 amino acids: CASSWGERSEQYF. DNA of the CDR3: TGTGCCAGCAGTTGGGGGGAGCGCTCCGAGCAGTACTTC. This chain joins TRBV6-2 or TRBV6-3 and TRBJ2-7, with D possibly being TRBD2 (6 bases). Germline values: CDR1 MNHEY, CDR2 SVGEGT. The CDR3 sequence is 13 residues long. The V and J ends lost 4 bases and 6 bases respectively, with 13 bases between them.

Here the CDR3 reads CASSYPGLPEAFF. CDR3 nucleotides: TGTGCCAGCAGCTACCCGGGACTGCCTGAAGCTTTCTTT. The chain combines TRBV12-3 or TRBV12-4 with TRBJ1-1; perhaps TRBD1 as D (5 bases). This CDR3 is 13 amino acids long. Between the trimmed V and J ends, which lost 6 bases and 6 bases, there was a span of 14 bases.

The chain is built from TRBV5-1 and TRBJ1-1, with 8 positions matching TRBD1. V lost 1 base and J lost 1; bases outside the gene matches: 3. This CDR3 spans 15 amino acids. Germline values: CDR1 SGHRS, CDR2 YFSETQ. The CDR3 sequence is CASSLLGTGNTEAFF. The CDR3 coding sequence is TGCGCCAGCAGCTTGCTTGGGACAGGGAACACTGAAGCTTTCTTT.

The V gene is TRBV3-1 (or the pseudogene TRBV3-2), the J gene TRBJ2-7; D not certain. V dropped 1 base and J dropped 5 bases, with 6 bases sitting between them. Germline-derived CDR1 and CDR2 are LGHDT and YNNKEL (reference sequence). The CDR3 consists of 12 residues. In DNA, the CDR3 is TGTGCCAGCAGCCAAGTACGAGACGAGCAGTACTTC. This translates into CASSQVRDEQYF.

This clone was observed a handful of times. The rearrangement links TRBV27 to TRBJ2-1; D is ambiguous. Germline loops: CDR1 MNHEY, CDR2 SMNVEV (reference sequence). Trimming left V 2 bases short and J 0 bases short, with 8 bases between. The CDR3 is made up of 15 amino acids. The CDR3 DNA follows: TGTGCCAGCAGTTTAGCGGAGCCCTCCTACAATGAGCAGTTCTTC. Its translation: CASSLAEPSYNEQFF.

This clone was seen repeatedly, ten times or more. This sample also contains other DNA sequences that code for the same CDR3. The rearrangement uses TRBV6-6 and TRBJ2-7; TRBD2 agrees at 8 bases. Per the germline V gene, CDR1 is MNHNY and CDR2 is SVGAGI (reference sequence). CDR3 length: 13 residues. V dropped 6 bases and J dropped 2; count of bases not matched to a gene: 3. CDR3 nucleotide sequence: TGTGCCAGCAGCCGGGGACTAGCCTACGAGCAGTACTTC. It specifies CASSRGLAYEQYF.

This clone appeared many times. The rearrangement uses TRBV10-3 and TRBJ2-7, with TRBD1 matching over 10 bases. J lost 1 base, V lost 8 bases, and 2 bases had no gene match. The CDR3 is 13 residues long. Looked up from germline, CDR1 is ENHRY and CDR2 is SYGVKD. The CDR3: CAIGTGDSYEQYF. DNA of the CDR3: TGTGCCATCGGGACAGGGGATTCCTACGAGCAGTACTTC.

This clone has a single count. V and J are TRBV29-1 and TRBJ1-1, with no clear D. Looked up from germline, CDR1 is SQVTM and CDR2 is ANQGSEA. The CDR3 consists of 13 residues. Trimming shortened V by 3 bases and J by 1 base, and 9 bases separated the two germline ends. CDR3 bases: TGCAGCGTTGATACAGACAAGAACACTGAAGCTTTCTTT. Its translation: CSVDTDKNTEAFF.

The chain joins TRBV4-3 to TRBJ2-7, with TRBD2 identical over 8 bases. J was trimmed by 4 bases and V by 4 bases; bases with no gene match: 9. The germline gives CDR1 LGHNA, CDR2 YSLEER. The CDR3 is made up of 15 amino acids. CDR3 residues: CASSLLYGGAYEQYF. The CDR3 nucleotides read TGCGCCAGCAGCCTCCTCTACGGGGGGGCTTACGAGCAGTACTTC.

The chain has TRBV4-1 and TRBJ1-5; 8 bases are a match to TRBD1. V shed 1 base and J 11 bases; nucleotides not matched to a gene: 10. The CDR3 has 15 residues. Germline lookup yields CDR1 MGHRA and CDR2 YSYEKL. This chain's CDR3 is CASSQVSRTGQAQHF. The DNA for the CDR3 is TGCGCCAGCAGCCAAGTTTCCAGGACAGGGCAAGCCCAGCATTTT.

V is TRBV7-9 and J is TRBJ1-1; D not resolved. Germline V lookup: CDR1 SEHNR, CDR2 FQNEAQ (reference sequence). The CDR3 is 14 residues long. Trimming removed 2 bases at V and 1 base at J, with 8 bases between. DNA for the CDR3: TGTGCCAGCAGCTTATCGACACCGAACACTGAAGCTTTCTTT. It yields the protein CASSLSTPNTEAFF.

The J gene is TRBJ2-7, the V gene TRBV5-1, with 13 positions matching TRBD2. The CDR3 is made up of 16 amino acids. V lost 2 bases, J lost 4 bases, and 6 bases stayed unmatched. Per the germline V gene, CDR1 is SGHRS and CDR2 is YFSETQ. The CDR3 sequence: CASSFGTSGEHYEQYF. The CDR3 nucleotides read TGCGCCAGCAGCTTCGGGACTAGCGGGGAACATTACGAGCAGTACTTC.

The rearrangement uses TRBV2 and TRBJ2-7; possibly TRBD1 for D (6 bases). Looked up from germline, CDR1 is SNHLY and CDR2 is FYNNEI. V gave up 4 bases and J gave up 4 bases, with 11 bases separating them. The CDR3 loop spans 13 amino acids. Written as DNA, the CDR3 is TGTGCCAGCAGTGCAGGGGCGCGTTACGAGCAGTACTTC. Encoded protein: CASSAGARYEQYF.

The rearrangement links TRBV6-5 to TRBJ1-2; tentative D call: TRBD1 (6 bases). The germline V gene has CDR1 MNHEY and CDR2 SVGAGI. The CDR3 has 16 residues. Trimming removed 4 bases from V and 2 bases from J, with 17 bases in between. This CDR3 reads CASSSPQMGANYGYTF. The CDR3 region has the DNA TGTGCCAGCAGTTCCCCACAGATGGGGGCGAACTATGGCTACACCTTC.

This clone has more than one count but fewer than ten. This specimen includes other DNA sequences encoding the same CDR3. The V gene is TRBV11-2, the J gene TRBJ2-3; 10 bases are shared with TRBD2. The germline CDR1 and CDR2 sequences are SGHAT and FQNNGV. Unmatched junction bases numbered 0, after V lost 8 bases and J lost 1 base. This CDR3 has 13 amino acids. CDR3 DNA: TGTGCCAGCCTAGCGGGAGGCACAGATACGCAGTATTTT. Protein product: CASLAGGTDTQYF.

This chain links TRBV28 with TRBJ1-4; the match to TRBD1 covers 9 bases. V trimming: 7 bases; J trimming: 8 bases; junction bases outside the gene matches: 17. The CDR3 extends over 17 amino acids. Germline CDR1 MDHEN, CDR2 SYDVKM. CDR3 sequence reads: CASTSEDRGKESEKLFF. The CDR3 bases are TGTGCCAGCACCTCCGAGGACAGGGGAAAGGAGAGCGAAAAACTGTTTTTT.

This clone was seen only a few times. The chain couples TRBV10-2 to TRBJ2-7; D is uncertain. The CDR3 is 13 residues long. V lost 6 bases and J 4 bases, leaving 13 bases between the germline ends. Germline CDR1 is WSHSY and CDR2 is SAAADI. This CDR3 is CASSLSEAYEQYF. In nucleotides, the CDR3 is TGCGCCAGCAGCTTGAGTGAGGCGTACGAGCAGTACTTC.

The V gene is TRBV4-3, the J gene TRBJ1-1; no firm D call. CDR3 length: 15 amino acids. Trimming left V 1 base short and J 5 bases short, with 14 bases between. Per the germline V gene, CDR1 is LGHNA and CDR2 is YSLEER. This CDR3 reads CASSQGMNILTEAFF. CDR3 nucleotide sequence: TGCGCCAGCAGCCAAGGAATGAACATTTTAACTGAAGCTTTCTTT.

This clone was observed a few times. The chain links TRBV7-9 to TRBJ2-5; 9 bases are shared with TRBD2. From germline, CDR1 is SEHNR and CDR2 FQNEAQ (reference sequence). Losses at the gene ends were 3 bases for V and 5 bases for J; bases not matched to a gene: 10. The CDR3 is made up of 16 amino acids. For the CDR3, the DNA is TGTGCCAGCAGCTTCATCGATAGCGGGAGAGGTGAGACCCAGTACTTC. Amino acid sequence: CASSFIDSGRGETQYF.